This T cell receptor (beta chain) was retrieved from a study of shared clonotypes between healthy human individuals. Study-wide results and caveats: Clonotypes that were shared across a handful of donors made up roughly 5% of naive CD4 clonotypes. Sorted-subset sequencing, rarefaction showed, was incomplete despite large depth.

Measured with immunoSEQ multiplex PCR; TCRdb has only the in-frame clones, and not every one. There are around 1.9 million clones in the sample; about 93% occur only once, and approximately 1.7% lies in the top ten. Naive CD8 cells were CD45RO-negative, positively selected for CCR7, excluding terminally differentiated effector memory CD45RA+ cells. Details on this clone: What it binds is not known. The same CDR3 also results from other DNA sequences found in this sample.

The CDR3 extends over 14 amino acids. The V gene lost 5 bases and the J gene lost 3 bases, with 11 bases spanning the gap. Germline CDR1 is MDHEN and CDR2 is SYDVKM. This TCR derives from a man aged 18 to 30 in good health. Some clones in this sample may be carry-over from other donors' samples. V is TRBV28 and J is TRBJ1-3; TRBD1 might be the D (6 bases). The material sequenced was naive CD8+ T cells from PBMCs. This chain's CDR3 is CASSLQGFGNTIYF. In DNA, the CDR3 is TGTGCCAGCAGTCTTCAGGGGTTTGGAAACACCATATATTTT.